Presented here are 17 T cell receptor beta chains from one specimen sequenced in a study of CD8 T cells in ankylosing spondylitis. TCRdb ran MiXCR on the 5' RACE reads and lists one entry per CDR3 protein. Of over 150,000 distinct CDR3 sequences listed, about 13% are singletons. Sample: blood, either unsorted or a sorted T cell fraction (not recorded which). The receptors stem from a male donor with ankylosing spondylitis or in good health (not recorded which).

This sequence joins TRBV4-2 and TRBJ2-5; the D gene could be TRBD1 or TRBD2 (5 bases each). The V end was cut by 4 bases, the J end by 2 bases, with 17 bases between. CDR1 LGHNA and CDR2 YNFKEQ come from the germline V gene. CDR3 length: 16 amino acids. Here the CDR3 reads CASSPLGTDLQETQYF. The DNA of the CDR3 is TGTGCCAGCAGCCCGCTTGGGACCGATCTACAAGAGACCCAGTACTTC.

This clonotype showed up just a few times. The chain links TRBV12-3 or TRBV12-4 to TRBJ2-7; D is unresolved. The CDR3 runs 12 residues. Trimming pared 1 base from V and 6 bases from J, leaving 7 bases between. The CDR3 reads CASSLEDLEQYF. The CDR3 bases are TGTGCCAGCAGTTTAGAGGATCTCGAGCAGTACTTC.

This clonotype has at least ten counts. The chain carries TRBV12-3 or TRBV12-4 and TRBJ2-7; 7 bases map to TRBD1. The V and J ends lost 5 bases and 1 base, in that order; junction bases with no gene match: 8. The CDR3 consists of 15 residues. In nucleotides, the CDR3 is TGTGCCAGCAGTCCCACAGGGGCAGGGTCCTACGAGCAGTACTTC. Its protein is CASSPTGAGSYEQYF.

The chain combines TRBV4-1 with TRBJ2-5; 10 bases map to TRBD2. V shed 1 base, J shed 3 bases, and the junction held 5 bases outside the gene matches. The CDR3 sequence is 16 residues long. The germline gives CDR1 MGHRA, CDR2 YSYEKL. This chain's CDR3 is CASSQVGLAGEETQYF. CDR3 DNA: TGCGCCAGCAGCCAAGTGGGGCTAGCGGGGGAAGAGACCCAGTACTTC.

The V gene is TRBV29-1, the J gene TRBJ2-1; D uncertain. Germline CDR1 reads SQVTM; CDR2 reads ANQGSEA. This CDR3 spans 12 amino acids. V was shortened by 6 bases and J by 4 bases, with 10 bases between the two germline ends. The CDR3 DNA is TGCAGCGTGAGCCTAGGGTACAATGAGCAGTTCTTC. Amino acid sequence: CSVSLGYNEQFF.

This clonotype has a count of ten or more. The V gene is TRBV3-1, the J gene TRBJ2-5; D is unclear. Germline V gene lookup returns CDR1 LGHDT and CDR2 YNNKEL (reference sequence). The CDR3 has 15 residues. Trimming cost V 0 bases and J 5 bases, with 13 bases left between them. The CDR3 bases are TGTGCCAGCAGCCAAGAACCCCTCCCGAGGGAGACCCAGTACTTC. Protein: CASSQEPLPRETQYF.

J is TRBJ1-4 and V is TRBV15; D ambiguous. Trimming stripped 3 bases from V and 0 bases from J, with 11 bases between. Germline CDR1 reads LNHNV; CDR2 reads YYDKDF (reference sequence). CDR3 length equals 16 residues. In DNA form, the CDR3 reads TGTGCCACCAGCAGGGTCCGAGAAGCAACTAATGAAAAACTGTTTTTT. Residues: CATSRVREATNEKLFF. Combining the CDR3 with reference TRBV15 and TRBJ1-4 gives the whole variable domain DAMVIQNPRYQVTQFGKPVTLSCSQTLNHNVMYWYQQKSSQAPKLLFHYYDKDFNNEADTPDNFQSRRPNTSFCFLDIRSPGLGDTAMYLCATSRVREATNEKLFFGSGTQLSVL.

The chain combines TRBV27 with TRBJ2-7, with D possibly being TRBD2 (6 bases). Trimming cost V 3 bases and J 5 bases, with 11 bases left between them. In germline, CDR1 is MNHEY, CDR2 SMNVEV (reference sequence). The CDR3 has 13 residues. The CDR3 DNA sequence: TGTGCCAGCAGTTTCGGGGGTGGGGACGAGCAGTACTTC. It is translated as CASSFGGGDEQYF.

This clonotype came up many times. This rearrangement joins TRBV7-9 to TRBJ2-7, with a tentative D call TRBD2 (5 bases). The germline gives CDR1 SEHNR, CDR2 FQNEAQ (reference sequence). V lost 4 bases to trimming and J lost 2 bases, with 9 bases between them. The CDR3 runs to 13 residues. DNA for the CDR3: TGTGCCAGCAGCTCCGGGGTAACCTACGAGCAGTACTTC. Protein product: CASSSGVTYEQYF.

This clonotype was detected ten times or more. This rearrangement joins TRBV29-1 to TRBJ2-7, with 10 bases fitting TRBD2. The trim removed 7 bases at V and 3 bases at J, leaving 12 bases unmatched. Germline V gene sequence: CDR1 SQVTM, CDR2 ANQGSEA. The CDR3 runs 15 residues. The CDR3 here is CSARGASGRVYEQYF. CDR3 DNA sequence: TGCAGCGCTCGAGGGGCGAGCGGGAGGGTCTACGAGCAGTACTTC.

This clonotype was observed a few times. The chain uses TRBV2 and TRBJ1-2, with D possibly matching TRBD1 (5 bases). Germline CDR1 is SNHLY and CDR2 is FYNNEI. The CDR3 length is 12 residues. V was pared by 6 bases and J by 8 bases, with 13 bases between. CDR3 nucleotides: TGTGCCAGCAGGGGGGGGATGGTCGGCTACACCTTC. Translation gives CASRGGMVGYTF.

Many counts were recorded for this clonotype. The chain uses TRBV27 and TRBJ2-2; 8 bases fit TRBD1. CDR1 and CDR2 from the germline V gene are MNHEY and SMNVEV (reference sequence). J lost 2 bases, V lost 10 bases, and 6 bases had no gene match. The length of the CDR3 is 14 residues. This chain's CDR3 is CATGQGRNTGELFF. In DNA form, the CDR3 reads TGTGCCACCGGACAGGGTAGAAACACCGGGGAGCTGTTTTTT.

J is TRBJ2-5 and V is TRBV11-2; D unresolved. Germline V gene data show CDR1 as SGHAT and CDR2 as FQNNGV. V gave up 3 bases and J gave up 5 bases, with 10 bases separating them. This CDR3 region has 13 residues. CDR3 protein: CASSFVLAETQYF. The CDR3 coding sequence is TGTGCCAGCAGCTTCGTTCTGGCGGAGACCCAGTACTTC.

This clonotype was seen a few times. This rearrangement joins TRBV11-2 to TRBJ2-7; TRBD1 aligns across 9 bases. The V gene's germline CDR1 is SGHAT and CDR2 FQNNGV. CDR3 length equals 14 residues. With 3 bases clipped from V and 3 bases from J, the junction kept 3 bases outside the gene matches. The CDR3 region has the DNA TGTGCCAGCAGCTTGGGGACAGGGTACTACGAGCAGTACTTC. Protein product: CASSLGTGYYEQYF.

This clonotype was found a few times. This rearrangement joins TRBV5-1 to TRBJ1-1, with a weak D call TRBD1 (6 bases). CDR3 length: 13 amino acids. CDR1 is SGHRS, CDR2 YFSETQ, per germline. Between the trimmed V and J ends, which lost 7 bases and 0 bases, there was a span of 10 bases. Here the CDR3 DNA reads TGCGCCAGCGGAGGACAGATGAACACTGAAGCTTTCTTT. Its translation: CASGGQMNTEAFF.

There are a few counts of this clonotype. The chain joins TRBV7-6 to TRBJ1-1; D gene uncertain. The CDR3 is 16 residues long. Per germline, CDR1 SGHVS and CDR2 FNYEAQ. V was clipped by 2 bases and J by 1 base, with 14 bases between them. The CDR3 reads CASSLSSRVANTEAFF. The DNA for the CDR3 is TGTGCCAGCAGCTTATCGTCTAGAGTGGCGAACACTGAAGCTTTCTTT. Complete variable domain (other parts from reference TRBV7-6 and TRBJ1-1): GAGVSQSPRYKVTKRGQDVALRCDPISGHVSLYWYRQALGQGPEFLTYFNYEAQQDKSGLPNDRFSAERPEGSISTLTIQRTEQRDSAMYRCASSLSSRVANTEAFFGQGTRLTVV.

At least ten counts were recorded for this clonotype. V is TRBV4-1 and J is TRBJ2-2; 14 positions match TRBD2. Germline V CDR1 and CDR2: MGHRA, YSYEKL. The junction had 4 bases not matched to a gene; V was cut back by 4 bases and J by 3 bases. The CDR3 totals 17 residues. The DNA of the CDR3 is TGCGCCAGCAGCCGACTAGCGGGGGGGACGGACACCGGGGAGCTGTTTTTT. It yields the protein CASSRLAGGTDTGELFF.